These 20 T cell receptor beta chains originate from one sample sequenced in a study of CD8+ T cells in alopecia areata. Extraction of RNA preceded its reverse transcription into cDNA, which served as the sequencing template. Here immunoSEQ multiplex PCR was the method, and the copy in TCRdb shows in-frame clones only, minus some. Here the sample spans fewer than 80,000 clones, approximately 64% being singletons. The sequenced sample was CD8+ T cells sorted from blood, obtained at week 0. These receptors were collected from a human donor with alopecia areata.

V and J are TRBV27 and TRBJ2-7; D is unresolved. The CDR3 runs to 11 residues. V lost 5 bases, J lost 1 base, and 3 bases lay in between. Germline CDR1 reads MNHEY; CDR2 reads SMNVEV (reference sequence). The CDR3 DNA reads TGTGCCAGCAGTACGTCCTACGAGCAGTACTTC. This codes for CASSTSYEQYF.

The chain employs TRBV9 and TRBJ2-2; D gene unclear. The germline V and J ends were trimmed by 0 bases and 1 base, with 1 base remaining between them. The germline V gene has CDR1 SGDLS and CDR2 YYNGEE. This CDR3 is built from 13 residues. The CDR3, as DNA: TGTGCCAGCAGCGTAGAGAACACCGGGGAGCTGTTTTTT. Translation: CASSVENTGELFF.

The chain has TRBV7-9 and TRBJ1-2; 7 bases are a match to TRBD1. The germline CDR1 and CDR2 sequences are SEHNR and FQNEAQ (reference sequence). The CDR3 is made up of 13 amino acids. The V gene end was trimmed by 4 bases and the J gene end by 4 bases; junction bases not matched to a gene: 3. The CDR3 loop is CASSSTGPYGYTF. The CDR3 nucleotides are TGTGCCAGCAGCTCGACAGGGCCCTATGGCTACACCTTC.

The V call is TRBV27, the J call TRBJ2-7; 8 nucleotides align to TRBD1. J was trimmed by 0 bases and V by 5 bases; bases with no gene match: 3. The CDR3 is made up of 14 amino acids. Germline CDR1 MNHEY, CDR2 SMNVEV (reference sequence). This CDR3 reads CASSPGGNSYEQYF. CDR3 in DNA: TGTGCCAGCAGTCCAGGGGGCAACTCCTACGAGCAGTACTTC.

This clone has only a few counts. This chain links TRBV19 with TRBJ2-7, with 8 bases lining up with TRBD2. The CDR3 length is 17 residues. Losses at the gene ends were 6 bases for V and 2 bases for J; bases not matched to a gene: 15. The germline V gene encodes CDR1 LNHDA and CDR2 SQIVND (reference sequence). The CDR3 coding sequence is TGTGCCAGTAGCCCCGACCTCCCGGCTAGCGGGCCCTACGAGCAGTACTTC. It is translated as CASSPDLPASGPYEQYF.

This chain uses TRBV30 with TRBJ2-2; TRBD2 might be the D (5 bases). CDR1 GTSNPN and CDR2 SVGIG come from the germline V gene (reference sequence). V gave up 5 bases and J gave up 7 bases, with 17 bases separating them. The CDR3 loop spans 14 amino acids. This CDR3 is CAWAKMIRGGELFF. CDR3 DNA: TGTGCCTGGGCTAAAATGATCCGGGGCGGGGAGCTGTTTTTT.

The V call is TRBV9, the J call TRBJ2-4; D uncertain. V was pared by 4 bases and J by 3 bases, with 17 bases between. CDR3 size: 16 residues. The germline CDR1 and CDR2 sequences are SGDLS and YYNGEE. Written as DNA, the CDR3 is TGTGCCAGCAGCCCAACTACCGGACCGTTCAAAAACATTCAGTACTTC. Translation: CASSPTTGPFKNIQYF. The full variable domain, with the rest looked up from reference TRBV9 and TRBJ2-4, is DSGVTQTPKHLITATGQRVTLRCSPRSGDLSVYWYQQSLDQGLQFLIQYYNGEERAKGNILERFSAQQFPDLHSELNLSSLELGDSALYFCASSPTTGPFKNIQYFGAGTRLSVL.

The rearrangement joins TRBV29-1 to TRBJ1-2; tentatively, D is TRBD1 (6 bases). Germline V lookup: CDR1 SQVTM, CDR2 ANQGSEA. This CDR3 spans 13 amino acids. Trimming pared 3 bases from V and 7 bases from J, leaving 15 bases between. As DNA, the CDR3 is TGCAGCGTTGATGCACAGGGATACGGTGGCTACACCTTC. Translated, it gives CSVDAQGYGGYTF.

The chain links TRBV7-9 to TRBJ1-5, with D perhaps TRBD1 (6 bases). The CDR3 length is 15 residues. Germline V gene data show CDR1 as SEHNR and CDR2 as FQNEAQ (reference sequence). V gave up 1 base and J gave up 6 bases, with 13 bases separating them. The CDR3: CASSLGGRGSQPQHF. The DNA for the CDR3 is TGTGCCAGCAGCTTAGGGGGCAGGGGATCTCAGCCCCAGCATTTT.

The chain recombines TRBV6-5 with TRBJ1-2; possible D gene TRBD1, 6 bases. This CDR3 spans 13 amino acids. Trimming removed 4 bases at V and 4 bases at J, with 10 bases between. Germline values: CDR1 MNHEY, CDR2 SVGAGI. The CDR3 DNA is TGTGCCAGCAGTTCGACAGGAAGCTATGGCTACACCTTC. Translating it yields CASSSTGSYGYTF.

The chain combines TRBV25-1 with TRBJ2-7, with D tentatively TRBD1 (6 bases). Trimming shortened V by 4 bases and J by 2 bases, and 15 bases separated the two germline ends. CDR1 is MGHDK and CDR2 is SYGVNS in the germline V gene. This CDR3 region has 15 residues. The DNA of the CDR3 is TGTGCCAGCAGTGCCCAGGGGAGTGGGGCCTACGAGCAGTACTTC. This sequence encodes CASSAQGSGAYEQYF.

CDR3 amino acids: CASRPTGGGEKLFF. Here the CDR3 DNA reads TGTGCCAGCAGACCTACAGGGGGCGGTGAAAAACTGTTTTTT. V and J are TRBV27 and TRBJ1-4; 9 bases agree with TRBD1. CDR1 is MNHEY, CDR2 SMNVEV, per germline (reference sequence). J gave up 7 bases and V 6 bases, and 6 bases lay outside the gene matches. The length of the CDR3 is 14 residues.

The rearrangement uses TRBV20-1 and TRBJ1-2; D unresolved. This CDR3 region has 10 residues. Looked up from germline, CDR1 is DFQATT and CDR2 is SNEGSKA (reference sequence). V gave up 7 bases and J gave up 1 base, with 4 bases separating them. This CDR3 reads CSGNNYGYTF. The CDR3 DNA sequence: TGCAGTGGGAATAACTATGGCTACACCTTC.

The CDR3 sequence: CASSLGTGGSSPLHF. The DNA of the CDR3 is TGTGCCAGCAGCTTAGGGACAGGGGGAAGTTCACCCCTCCACTTT. This chain joins TRBV7-3 and TRBJ1-6, with 11 bases lining up with TRBD1. Germline CDR1 is SGHTA and CDR2 is FQGTGA. This CDR3 is 15 amino acids long. V trimming: 2 bases; J trimming: 9 bases; junction bases outside the gene matches: 3.

This clone was counted between two and nine times. V usage is TRBV12-5 and J usage is TRBJ2-1; D tentatively reads TRBD1 or TRBD2 (7 bases each). V was clipped by 3 bases and J by 4 bases, with 13 bases between them. CDR1 is LGHNT and CDR2 is FRNRAP in the germline V gene. This CDR3 contains 15 residues. CDR3 DNA: TGTGCTAGTGGTTTCACCCAGGGGGGGTACAATGAGCAGTTCTTC. Translated, it gives CASGFTQGGYNEQFF.

The V and J genes are TRBV29-1 and TRBJ2-4, with TRBD1 identical over 8 bases. This CDR3 region has 14 residues. Germline CDR1 reads SQVTM; CDR2 reads ANQGSEA. Unmatched junction bases numbered 2, after V lost 3 bases and J lost 1 base. The CDR3 DNA is TGCAGCGTTGAGCGGACAGGGGCCAAAAACATTCAGTACTTC. The encoded protein is CSVERTGAKNIQYF.

V and J are TRBV29-1 and TRBJ2-7, with D tentatively TRBD1 (6 bases). The CDR3 consists of 15 residues. V was pared by 0 bases and J by 6 bases, with 18 bases between. Looked up from germline, CDR1 is SQVTM and CDR2 is ANQGSEA. The CDR3 bases are TGCAGCGTTGAAGATAGAACAGGGTCATGGGGCGAGCAGTACTTC. Translation gives CSVEDRTGSWGEQYF.

The chain recombines TRBV4-2 with TRBJ2-7; D is uncertain. The CDR3 totals 15 residues. Germline V gives CDR1 LGHNA, CDR2 YNFKEQ. The V gene lost 1 base and the J gene lost 5 bases, with 15 bases spanning the gap. The DNA of the CDR3 is TGTGCCAGCAGCCAAGTACCCAGTCAAGCCCACGAGCAGTACTTC. This codes for CASSQVPSQAHEQYF.

The genes are TRBV5-1 and TRBJ2-7; 11 nucleotides agree with TRBD1. The CDR3 has 14 amino acids. Trimming at V came to 8 bases and at J to 5 bases, leaving 9 bases not matched to a gene. Per germline, CDR1 SGHRS and CDR2 YFSETQ. The CDR3 loop is CASTLGQGVNEQYF. The DNA of the CDR3 is TGCGCCAGTACCCTGGGACAGGGGGTCAACGAGCAGTACTTC.

This clone has ten or more counts. The chain recombines TRBV10-3 with TRBJ2-3, with 11 nucleotides matching TRBD2. The CDR3 totals 14 residues. With V trimmed by 6 bases and J by 4 bases, 3 bases remained unmatched. CDR1 and CDR2 (germline): ENHRY, SYGVKD. The CDR3 DNA reads as TGTGCCATCAGAGGACTAGCGGGTGCAGATACGCAGTATTTT. This translates into CAIRGLAGADTQYF.